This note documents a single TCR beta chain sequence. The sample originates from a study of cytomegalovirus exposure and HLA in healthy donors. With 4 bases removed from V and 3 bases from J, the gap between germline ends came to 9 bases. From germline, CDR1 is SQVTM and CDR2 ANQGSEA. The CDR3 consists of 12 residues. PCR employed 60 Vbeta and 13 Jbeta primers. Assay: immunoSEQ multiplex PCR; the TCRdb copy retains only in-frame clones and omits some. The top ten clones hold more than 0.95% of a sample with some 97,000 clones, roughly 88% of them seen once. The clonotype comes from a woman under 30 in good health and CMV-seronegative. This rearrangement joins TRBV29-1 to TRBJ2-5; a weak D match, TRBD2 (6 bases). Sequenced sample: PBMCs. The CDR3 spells CSVGREEETQYF. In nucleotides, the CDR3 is TGCAGCGTTGGCAGGGAGGAAGAGACCCAGTACTTC.